Listed below are T cell receptor beta chains from one sample, sequenced in a study of blood T cell repertoires in COVID-19. Some clones are missing from TCRdb's copy, which holds only in-frame ones; the method was immunoSEQ multiplex PCR. This table holds 45,000 or so clones, 75% to 90% found once. Sequences were obtained from peripheral blood. Source of these receptors: a woman older than 75 with active COVID-19. Each CDR3 is given with its conserved first and last residue. Fields, in order: V gene, J gene, D gene, clone size, CDR3 protein, CDR3 DNA. A D gene is named only where the DNA matches it firmly. Clone size is not always given. Where it is, it says once, few, many or a class for expanded clones.

>TRBV19|TRBJ1-6|NA|NA
CASSPQGSLNSPLHF
TGTGCCAGTAGTCCCCAGGGGTCCCTTAATTCACCCCTCCACTTT
>TRBV6-5|TRBJ2-7|NA|NA
CASIGFRSSYEQYF
TGTGCCAGCATAGGCTTTAGGAGCTCCTACGAGCAGTACTTC
>TRBV6-6|TRBJ2-5|TRBD2|NA
CAGSPGLQETQYF
TGTGCCGGATCCCCGGGACTACAAGAGACCCAGTACTTC
>TRBV28|TRBJ1-2|NA|NA
CASSPVENYGYTF
TGTGCCAGCAGCCCCGTAGAGAACTATGGCTACACCTTC
>TRBV19|TRBJ2-3|TRBD1|NA
CASSVDRVSTDTQYF
TGTGCCAGTAGTGTGGACAGGGTTAGCACAGATACGCAGTATTTT
>TRBV7-2|TRBJ2-2|NA|NA
CASSLAQIANTGELFF
TGTGCCAGCAGCTTAGCACAGATCGCGAACACCGGGGAGCTGTTTTTT
>TRBV24-1|TRBJ1-2|NA|NA
CATSDRQSIYGYTF
TGTGCCACCAGTGACAGACAGTCGATCTATGGCTACACCTTC
>TRBV11-2|TRBJ2-3|TRBD2|NA
CASSLSGVSAGTDTQYF
TGTGCCAGTAGCTTAAGCGGGGTATCCGCTGGCACAGATACGCAGTATTTT
>TRBV28|TRBJ2-7|TRBD2|once
CASRPGLAGPSYEQYF
TGTGCCAGCAGACCGGGACTAGCGGGACCCTCCTACGAGCAGTACTTC
>TRBV4-3|TRBJ1-3|NA|NA
CASSQVISGNTIYF
TGCGCCAGCAGCCAAGTTATCTCTGGAAACACCATATATTTT
>TRBV19|TRBJ2-5|TRBD1|NA
CASRGQGISYQETQYF
TGTGCCAGTAGGGGACAGGGGATTTCGTACCAAGAGACCCAGTACTTC
>TRBV28|TRBJ1-4|NA|NA
CASSQHRGVNEKLFF
TGTGCCAGCAGTCAACATCGCGGGGTTAATGAAAAACTGTTTTTT
>TRBV9|TRBJ2-7|TRBD1|few
CASSVAGTAYYEQYF
TGTGCCAGCAGCGTAGCTGGGACAGCCTACTACGAGCAGTACTTC
>TRBV4-1|TRBJ1-1|NA|NA
CASSRGHQTLNTEAFF
TGCGCCAGCAGCCGTGGACACCAAACCCTGAACACTGAAGCTTTCTTT
>TRBV24-1|TRBJ1-5|TRBD1|NA
CATSDRDSGSLGPQHF
TGTGCCACCAGTGATCGGGACAGTGGATCTTTAGGGCCCCAGCATTTT
>TRBV18|TRBJ1-3|NA|NA
CASSPAGAGNTIYF
TGTGCCAGCTCACCAGCGGGGGCTGGAAACACCATATATTTT
>TRBV3-1/TRBV3-2|TRBJ2-3|NA|NA
CASSKNTDTQYF
TGTGCCAGCTCCAAAAACACAGATACGCAGTATTTT
>TRBV24-1|TRBJ2-5|NA|NA
CATSAPGTPQAQYF
TGTGCCACCAGTGCCCCCGGCACTCCCCAGGCCCAGTACTTC
>TRBV14|TRBJ2-1|TRBD2|NA
CASSPRTSGGVNEQFF
TGTGCCAGCAGCCCCCGGACTAGCGGGGGGGTCAATGAGCAGTTCTTC
>TRBV29-1|TRBJ2-5|TRBD2|NA
CSAGRGGETQYF
TGCAGCGCCGGGAGGGGGGGCGAGACCCAGTACTTC
>TRBV6-6|TRBJ1-1|TRBD1|NA
CASRPGTVNTEAFF
TGTGCCAGCAGACCCGGGACAGTGAACACTGAAGCTTTCTTT
>TRBV18|TRBJ2-1|TRBD1|NA
CASFAGDSYNEQFF
TGTGCCAGCTTCGCAGGGGACAGCTACAATGAGCAGTTCTTC
>TRBV12-3/TRBV12-4|TRBJ1-4|NA|NA
CASTLRRGGKLFF
TGTGCCAGCACCCTCAGAAGGGGCGGAAAACTGTTTTTT
>TRBV3-1/TRBV3-2|TRBJ2-2|NA|NA
CASSRSATGLPGMLF
TGTGCCAGCAGCCGGAGCGCGACAGGCCTACCGGGGATGCTTTTT
>TRBV7-2|TRBJ1-2|TRBD1|NA
CASSSPDRARYGYTF
TGTGCCAGCAGCTCACCCGACAGGGCGAGATATGGCTACACCTTC
>TRBV6-5|TRBJ1-2|TRBD1|NA
CASSEGADRNYGYTF
TGTGCCAGCAGCGAGGGGGCAGATCGTAACTATGGCTACACCTTC
>TRBV28|TRBJ1-5|NA|NA
CASLASNQPQHF
TGTGCCTCACTCGCTAGCAATCAGCCCCAGCATTTT
>TRBV7-2|TRBJ2-5|NA|NA
CASSLTGRRGGETQYF
TGTGCCAGCAGCCTAACCGGTCGAAGGGGCGGAGAGACCCAGTACTTC
>TRBV2|TRBJ2-7|NA|NA
CASSELTGFYEQYF
TGTGCCAGCAGTGAACTCACAGGGTTCTACGAGCAGTACTTC
>TRBV29-1|TRBJ1-1|NA|NA
CSVGTGGNTEAFF
TGCAGCGTTGGGACGGGAGGGAACACTGAAGCTTTCTTT
>TRBV7-3|TRBJ1-1|NA|NA
CASSLTLSTEAFF
TGTGCCAGCAGCTTAACGCTAAGCACTGAAGCTTTCTTT
>TRBV7-8|TRBJ1-2|TRBD1|NA
CASSFRDRARGYTF
TGTGCCAGCAGCTTTCGGGACAGGGCGAGGGGCTACACCTTC
>TRBV28|TRBJ1-6|NA|NA
CASNGLTVRSPLHF
TGTGCCAGTAATGGCCTTACAGTCAGATCACCCCTCCACTTT
>TRBV11-2|TRBJ2-5|TRBD1|NA
CASTRGRTGVGQETQYF
TGTGCCAGCACCCGGGGAAGGACAGGGGTGGGACAAGAGACCCAGTACTTC
>TRBV7-2|TRBJ1-6|TRBD1|once
CASSGRQGLNSPLHF
TGTGCCAGCAGCGGTCGACAGGGGCTCAATTCACCCCTCCACTTT
>TRBV5-1|TRBJ2-5|NA|once
CASSLVPGVEETQYF
TGCGCCAGCAGCTTGGTCCCGGGGGTTGAAGAGACCCAGTACTTC
>TRBV3-1/TRBV3-2|TRBJ1-2|TRBD1|NA
CASYRSTGGDRGYTF
TGTGCCAGCTATAGGTCGACAGGGGGTGATAGGGGCTACACCTTC
>TRBV9|TRBJ1-1|NA|once
CASSVVVDSEAFF
TGTGCCAGCAGCGTAGTGGTCGACTCTGAAGCTTTCTTT
>TRBV6-1|TRBJ2-3|TRBD1|NA
CASSERGQGRVVSTDTQYF
TGTGCCAGCAGTGAAAGGGGACAGGGTAGGGTTGTTAGCACAGATACGCAGTATTTT
>TRBV10-1|TRBJ2-2|TRBD1|NA
CAWVSGTGPTGELFF
TGCGCCTGGGTCTCCGGGACAGGGCCCACCGGGGAGCTGTTTTTT
>TRBV28|TRBJ1-6|NA|NA
CASTLIPPGNSPLHF
TGTGCCAGCACCTTGATTCCGCCGGGGAATTCACCCCTCCACTTT
>TRBV5-1|TRBJ2-1|NA|NA
CASSSPSVGYNEQFF
TGCGCCAGCAGCTCCCCTAGCGTCGGCTACAATGAGCAGTTCTTC
>TRBV6-5|TRBJ2-5|TRBD2|NA
CASSYARGGRETQYF
TGTGCCAGCAGTTACGCGCGGGGGGGCCGAGAGACCCAGTACTTC
>TRBV28|TRBJ2-2|NA|NA
CASSLNKGRTGELFF
TGTGCCAGCAGTTTAAATAAGGGGAGGACCGGGGAGCTGTTTTTT
>TRBV27|TRBJ2-1|NA|NA
CASSSQGRWVNEQFF
TGTGCCAGCAGTTCACAGGGCCGTTGGGTCAATGAGCAGTTCTTC
>TRBV18|TRBJ1-1|TRBD1|NA
CASSLQGANTEAFF
TGTGCCAGCTCACTACAGGGGGCTAACACTGAAGCTTTCTTT
>TRBV5-4|TRBJ2-3|TRBD2|NA
CASSPSGGASTDTQYF
TGTGCCAGCAGCCCTAGCGGGGGGGCTAGCACAGATACGCAGTATTTT
>TRBV24-1|TRBJ1-5|NA|NA
CATSGADSNQPQHF
TGTGCCACCAGTGGGGCAGATAGCAATCAGCCCCAGCATTTT
>TRBV3-1/TRBV3-2|TRBJ1-4|NA|NA
CASSQGWIGTSATNEKLFF
TGTGCCAGCAGCCAAGGGTGGATTGGGACATCGGCAACTAATGAAAAACTGTTTTTT
>TRBV12-5|TRBJ2-2|TRBD2|NA
CASGSQRTSGSTGELFF
TGTGCTAGTGGTTCACAGAGGACTAGCGGGTCCACCGGGGAGCTGTTTTTT
>TRBV4-2|TRBJ1-1|TRBD1|NA
CASSQPGTGGLLNTEAFF
TGTGCCAGCAGCCAACCCGGGACAGGGGGGCTCTTGAACACTGAAGCTTTCTTT
>TRBV9|TRBJ2-4|TRBD2|once
CASSPGLAGGENIQYF
TGTGCCAGCAGCCCTGGACTAGCGGGGGGTGAAAACATTCAGTACTTC